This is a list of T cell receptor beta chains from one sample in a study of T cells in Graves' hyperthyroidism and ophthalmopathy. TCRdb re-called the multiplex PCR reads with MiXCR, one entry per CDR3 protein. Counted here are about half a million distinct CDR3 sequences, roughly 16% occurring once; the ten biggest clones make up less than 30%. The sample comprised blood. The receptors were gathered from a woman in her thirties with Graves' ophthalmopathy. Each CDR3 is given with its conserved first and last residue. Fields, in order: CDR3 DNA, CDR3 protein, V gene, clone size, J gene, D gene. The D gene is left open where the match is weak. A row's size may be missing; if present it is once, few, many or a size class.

cdr3_nt: TGTGCCAGCAGCTCCCAAAGCCAAGGGGGTACGTGGACCACTGAAGCTTTCTTT; cdr3_aa: CASSSQSQGGTWTTEAFF; v_call: TRBV11-2; clone_size: many; j_call: TRBJ1-1; d_call: .
cdr3_nt: TGTGCCAGCAGCTCCCGGTTAGCCAAAAACATTCAGTACTTC; cdr3_aa: CASSSRLAKNIQYF; v_call: TRBV11-2; clone_size: many; j_call: TRBJ2-4; d_call: .
cdr3_nt: TGTGCCAGCAGTTACTTTACGGGACGAGTCTACGAGCAGTACTTC; cdr3_aa: CASSYFTGRVYEQYF; v_call: TRBV6-6; clone_size: many; j_call: TRBJ2-7; d_call: .
cdr3_nt: TGTGCCAGCAGCCGGCAGAAAGATACGCAGTATTTT; cdr3_aa: CASSRQKDTQYF; v_call: TRBV6-2/TRBV6-3; clone_size: .; j_call: TRBJ2-3; d_call: .
cdr3_nt: TGTGCCAGCAGCGAATCAACCAGGGATGGGGATACGCAGTATTTT; cdr3_aa: CASSESTRDGDTQYF; v_call: TRBV9; clone_size: few; j_call: TRBJ2-3; d_call: .
cdr3_nt: TGCGCCAGCAGCCAAGGGACTAGCGGAAACAATGAGCAGTTCTTC; cdr3_aa: CASSQGTSGNNEQFF; v_call: TRBV4-1; clone_size: few; j_call: TRBJ2-1; d_call: TRBD2
cdr3_nt: TGTGCCAGCAGCTTAGACGTGGGTACCGCCAACGTCCTGACTTTC; cdr3_aa: CASSLDVGTANVLTF; v_call: TRBV7-9; clone_size: few; j_call: TRBJ2-6; d_call: .
cdr3_nt: TGTGCCAGCAGTGACCCCTCATCAGGGACCGGACTCCAGCCGCGCTACACCTTC; cdr3_aa: CASSDPSSGTGLQPRYTF; v_call: TRBV25-1; clone_size: few; j_call: TRBJ1-2; d_call: .
cdr3_nt: TGTGCCAGCCGGAGCGATAGCACAGATACGCAGTATTTT; cdr3_aa: CASRSDSTDTQYF; v_call: TRBV19; clone_size: few; j_call: TRBJ2-3; d_call: .
cdr3_nt: TGTGCCAGCAGTTCTAGCGACCCCACCGGGGAGCTGTTTTTT; cdr3_aa: CASSSSDPTGELFF; v_call: TRBV28; clone_size: few; j_call: TRBJ2-2; d_call: .
cdr3_nt: TGTGCCAGCTCTTTTCTAGCGGGAGGTGGTGAGCAGTTCTTC; cdr3_aa: CASSFLAGGGEQFF; v_call: TRBV12-3/TRBV12-4; clone_size: many; j_call: TRBJ2-1; d_call: TRBD2
cdr3_nt: TGCAGTGCTAGAGGAATGCACCGGACTAGCGGTCCAGATACGCAGTATTTT; cdr3_aa: CSARGMHRTSGPDTQYF; v_call: TRBV20-1; clone_size: .; j_call: TRBJ2-3; d_call: TRBD2
cdr3_nt: TGTGCCAGCAGCCAACCGGGACAGGAGTCTGGGGCCAACGTCCTGACTTTC; cdr3_aa: CASSQPGQESGANVLTF; v_call: TRBV3-1; clone_size: few; j_call: TRBJ2-6; d_call: TRBD1
cdr3_nt: TGTGCCATCAGCACCGGGACTAGCGGAGGCGATGAGCAGTTCTTC; cdr3_aa: CAISTGTSGGDEQFF; v_call: TRBV10-3; clone_size: .; j_call: TRBJ2-1; d_call: TRBD2
cdr3_nt: TGCGCCAGCAGCTCGGCTTCCGGGGGTGAGCAGTTCTTC; cdr3_aa: CASSSASGGEQFF; v_call: TRBV5-1; clone_size: many; j_call: TRBJ2-1; d_call: .
cdr3_nt: TGTGCCAGCAGGCCCCGGGGGCTCATGGACATTCAGTACTTC; cdr3_aa: CASRPRGLMDIQYF; v_call: TRBV2; clone_size: few; j_call: TRBJ2-4; d_call: .
cdr3_nt: TGTGCCAGACCGGAGACCTTAGGACAGGGGATAGAAGAGACCCAGTACTTC; cdr3_aa: CARPETLGQGIEETQYF; v_call: TRBV28; clone_size: many; j_call: TRBJ2-5; d_call: TRBD1
cdr3_nt: TGTGCCAGCCTAACTTTGGGACAGGGGAGCACTGAAGCTTTCTTT; cdr3_aa: CASLTLGQGSTEAFF; v_call: TRBV28; clone_size: many; j_call: TRBJ1-1; d_call: TRBD1
cdr3_nt: TGCGCCAGCAGCCGAATAGCGGGAGTCGGCGAGCAGTACTTC; cdr3_aa: CASSRIAGVGEQYF; v_call: TRBV4-1; clone_size: few; j_call: TRBJ2-7; d_call: TRBD2
cdr3_nt: TGTGCCAGCAGCTCGATGATGACTAGCGGGATATCGGGAGGCGGGGAGCTGTTTTTT; cdr3_aa: CASSSMMTSGISGGGELFF; v_call: TRBV11-2; clone_size: many; j_call: TRBJ2-2; d_call: TRBD2
cdr3_nt: TGTGCCACCACCCAGGACGAGTCCGGGGAGCTGTTTTTT; cdr3_aa: CATTQDESGELFF; v_call: TRBV24-1; clone_size: many; j_call: TRBJ2-2; d_call: .
cdr3_nt: TGTGCCAGTAGTATAGATCCCCCGGACAGGGGGCATCTAGAGACCCAGTACTTC; cdr3_aa: CASSIDPPDRGHLETQYF; v_call: TRBV19; clone_size: few; j_call: TRBJ2-5; d_call: TRBD1
cdr3_nt: TGTGCCAGCAGCTTAGGTGTGTCAGGGGCCGAAGCTTTCTTT; cdr3_aa: CASSLGVSGAEAFF; v_call: TRBV7-3; clone_size: many; j_call: TRBJ1-1; d_call: .
cdr3_nt: TGCAGTGCCCTTACCCTAGCGGGAGATGTGCAGTTCTTC; cdr3_aa: CSALTLAGDVQFF; v_call: TRBV20-1; clone_size: few; j_call: TRBJ2-1; d_call: TRBD2
cdr3_nt: TGTGCCAGACGAAAGACGCCAACTAATGAAAAACTGTTTTTT; cdr3_aa: CARRKTPTNEKLFF; v_call: TRBV19; clone_size: .; j_call: TRBJ1-4; d_call: .
cdr3_nt: TGTGCCAGCAGTGAAGCGGACGGGGAGAGCACAGATACGCAGTATTTT; cdr3_aa: CASSEADGESTDTQYF; v_call: TRBV2; clone_size: .; j_call: TRBJ2-3; d_call: .
cdr3_nt: TGCGCCAGCAGCCTCCTTGACAGGGCATACAATGAGCAGTTCTTC; cdr3_aa: CASSLLDRAYNEQFF; v_call: TRBV5-1; clone_size: few; j_call: TRBJ2-1; d_call: TRBD1
cdr3_nt: TGCAGCGTTGAAGTCGGACTAGCAATCAATGAGCAGTTCTTC; cdr3_aa: CSVEVGLAINEQFF; v_call: TRBV29-1; clone_size: few; j_call: TRBJ2-1; d_call: TRBD2
cdr3_nt: TGTGCCAGCATGGGAACAGTGTCCTACGAGCAGTACTTC; cdr3_aa: CASMGTVSYEQYF; v_call: TRBV27; clone_size: .; j_call: TRBJ2-7; d_call: .
cdr3_nt: TGTGCCAGCAGCTTGCGGGGTGGAACCGGAACCTACGAGCAGTACTTC; cdr3_aa: CASSLRGGTGTYEQYF; v_call: TRBV5-1; clone_size: .; j_call: TRBJ2-7; d_call: .
cdr3_nt: TGTGCCATCAGCTTTAATCCGGGACAGGGGGGCACAGATACGCAGTATTTT; cdr3_aa: CAISFNPGQGGTDTQYF; v_call: TRBV10-3; clone_size: .; j_call: TRBJ2-3; d_call: TRBD1
cdr3_nt: TGTGCCAGCAGTAGATTTCCGGGACAGGGGGCAGTTGCGTCTGGCTACACCTTC; cdr3_aa: CASSRFPGQGAVASGYTF; v_call: TRBV6-1; clone_size: few; j_call: TRBJ1-2; d_call: TRBD1
cdr3_nt: TGTGCCTCCCAACCCGGGAGGGGGTCCTACAATGAGCAGTTCTTC; cdr3_aa: CASQPGRGSYNEQFF; v_call: TRBV6-2/TRBV6-3; clone_size: many; j_call: TRBJ2-1; d_call: TRBD2
cdr3_nt: TGCAGTGCTAGGAGAGATACGCAGTATTTT; cdr3_aa: CSARRDTQYF; v_call: TRBV20-1; clone_size: many; j_call: TRBJ2-3; d_call: .
cdr3_nt: TGTGCCAGCAGTTACTCGAGGGGGACAGGACTCAATCAGCCCCAGCATTTT; cdr3_aa: CASSYSRGTGLNQPQHF; v_call: TRBV6-2/TRBV6-3; clone_size: .; j_call: TRBJ1-5; d_call: TRBD1